These T cell receptor beta chains were read from a single sample in a study of response to subunit inactivated influenza vaccine. TCRdb itself ran the RT-PCR reads through MiXCR, one entry per CDR3 protein. Of about 700,000 distinct CDR3 sequences in the sample, more than 15% are singletons; the top ten hold 9.5% to 13%. This sample comprised PBMCs from blood, obtained 12 days after vaccination. The receptors shown here come from a man over 45 who received an inactivated influenza vaccine. Both conserved end residues are part of each CDR3. The order of the fields is V gene, D gene, J gene, clone size, CDR3 length, CDR3 DNA, CDR3 protein. D genes are given only for firm matches. Expanded clones are given a class, and other clones once, few, many or no size at all.

TRBV7-3	NA	TRBJ2-1	NA	16	TGTGCCAGCAGCCCGCGGGGGCCTAGCTCCTACAATGAGCAGCTCTTC	CASSPRGPSSYNEQLF
TRBV24-1	NA	TRBJ2-1	few	12	TGTGCCACCAGTGTCCCCACTGGCCCCCAGTTCTTC	CATSVPTGPQFF
TRBV19	TRBD1	TRBJ1-1	NA	15	TGTGCCAGTAGACTTCCACAGGGGAGAGGTACTGAAGCTTTCTTT	CASRLPQGRGTEAFF
TRBV29-1	NA	TRBJ2-7	NA	15	TGCAGCGTTGAAGATAGGCTCCAGGGTACCTACGAGCAGTACTTC	CSVEDRLQGTYEQYF
TRBV15	TRBD1	TRBJ2-4	NA	19	TGTGCCACCAGCAGAGATCGGGGACAGGGGACAGTAGCCAAAAACATTCAGTACTTC	CATSRDRGQGTVAKNIQYF
TRBV20-1	NA	TRBJ2-7	NA	14	TGCAGTGCTAATCTCGGACAGACTTTCTACGAGCAGTACTTC	CSANLGQTFYEQYF
TRBV3-1	NA	TRBJ2-3	few	16	TGTGCCAGCAGCCCTTACACGACAGGAAACACAGATACGCAGTATTTT	CASSPYTTGNTDTQYF
TRBV7-9	TRBD2	TRBJ2-3	NA	14	TGTGCCAGCAGCCCTAGCGGGAAGACAGATACGCAGTATTTT	CASSPSGKTDTQYF
TRBV10-1	TRBD1	TRBJ1-1	few	14	TGCGCCAGCTCCACAGGGGAGGAGTACACTGAAGCTTTCTTT	CASSTGEEYTEAFF
TRBV5-6	NA	TRBJ1-6	NA	14	TGTGCCAGCAGCTCGAATGCCTATAATTCACCCCTCCACTTT	CASSSNAYNSPLHF
TRBV7-8	TRBD1	TRBJ2-1	many	13	TGTGCCAGCGGACAGGAAAGTTACAATGAGCAGTTCTTC	CASGQESYNEQFF
TRBV28	NA	TRBJ2-2	NA	16	TGTGCCAGCAGTTCCAACAGGGTAGGGAACACCGGGGAGCTGTTTTTT	CASSSNRVGNTGELFF
TRBV20-1	NA	TRBJ1-5	few	14	TGCAGTGCTAGAGATCCAGGGTCGAATCAGCCCCAGCATTTT	CSARDPGSNQPQHF
TRBV7-8	NA	TRBJ2-7	few	16	TGTGCCAGCAGCTTCCAAACCTCTTCAGGGTCCCACGAGCAGTACTTC	CASSFQTSSGSHEQYF
TRBV4-1	NA	TRBJ1-1	few	15	TGCGCCAGCAGCCAGCTCGGGACAAAAAACACTGAAGCTTTCTTT	CASSQLGTKNTEAFF
TRBV29-1	NA	TRBJ2-7	NA	12	TGCAGCGCCGAGGAGACCGTGGGCGGGCAGTACTTC	CSAEETVGGQYF
TRBV5-1	TRBD1	TRBJ2-7	few	13	TGCGCCAGCAGACCGGACAGGGCCTACGAGCAGTACTTC	CASRPDRAYEQYF
TRBV29-1	TRBD2	TRBJ2-1	few	16	TGCAGCGCCACAAAGGGCAGGACTAGCCCGAACAATGAGCAGTTCTTC	CSATKGRTSPNNEQFF
TRBV7-6	TRBD1	TRBJ2-7	NA	16	TGTGCCAGCAGCCAGATGACAGGGGGTGTGGCCAGCGAGCAGTACTTC	CASSQMTGGVASEQYF
TRBV10-3	TRBD2	TRBJ2-1	few	19	TGTGCCATCAGTGAGCTTAGAGGACTAGCGGGAGTGGAGTACAATGAGCAGTTCTTC	CAISELRGLAGVEYNEQFF
TRBV29-1	NA	TRBJ2-7	NA	15	TGCAGCGTTCCCAGCGAGGACCCCGGCTCTTACGAGCAGTACTTC	CSVPSEDPGSYEQYF
TRBV7-2	TRBD2	TRBJ2-1	NA	17	TGTGCCAGCAGCATTAGGGGAGGTAGCGGGAGTTGGAATGAGCAGTTCTTC	CASSIRGGSGSWNEQFF
TRBV4-2	TRBD1	TRBJ2-1	NA	18	TGTGCCAGCAGCCAAGATCCAGGGGGCCGACACTCCTACAATGAGCAGTTCTTC	CASSQDPGGRHSYNEQFF